A selection of T cell receptor beta chains follows, all from one sample in a study of response to subunit inactivated influenza vaccine. TCRdb itself ran the RT-PCR reads through MiXCR, one entry per CDR3 protein. Among hundreds of thousands of distinct CDR3 sequences, 14% were seen once, and the ten largest hold 6.5% to 8%. Source: PBMCs from blood, taken less than 15 days before vaccination. The origin of the receptors is a man aged 45-60 years who received an inactivated influenza vaccine. Both conserved end residues are part of each CDR3. The D gene is left open where the match is weak. Part of the rows lack a size; the others show once, few, many or a class for expanded clones.

v_gene	j_gene	d_gene	abundance	CDR3aa	CDR3nt
TRBV5-1	TRBJ2-2	-	-	CASSSQGSRGELFF	TGCGCCAGCAGCTCGCAGGGGAGTCGCGGGGAGCTGTTTTTT
TRBV12-5	TRBJ2-2	TRBD2	-	CASGLSGGARTGELFF	TGTGCTAGTGGCCTTAGCGGGGGGGCCAGGACCGGGGAGCTGTTTTTT
TRBV12-3/TRBV12-4	TRBJ2-2	-	-	CASSWGHANTGELFF	TGTGCCAGCAGCTGGGGGCACGCGAACACCGGGGAGCTGTTTTTT
TRBV7-9	TRBJ2-1	-	-	CASSLAGLAPEQFF	TGTGCCAGCAGCTTAGCCGGTCTAGCACCCGAGCAGTTCTTC
TRBV6-5	TRBJ2-7	-	-	CASSYSFPASYEQYF	TGTGCCAGCAGTTACTCGTTTCCCGCCAGCTACGAGCAGTACTTC
TRBV4-3	TRBJ2-5	TRBD2	few	CASSPQDPGMTSGSSVLEETQYF	TGCGCCAGCAGCCCACAAGATCCGGGGATGACTAGCGGGAGTTCAGTTTTGGAAGAGACCCAGTACTTC
TRBV5-5	TRBJ2-7	-	-	CASSVGQRMYEQYF	TGTGCCAGCAGCGTCGGACAGCGGATGTACGAGCAGTACTTC
TRBV6-5	TRBJ1-4	-	-	CASSYLVPGGNEKLFF	TGTGCCAGCAGTTACTTGGTCCCAGGCGGTAATGAAAAACTGTTTTTT
TRBV6-2/TRBV6-3	TRBJ2-3	TRBD2	-	CASSYPTGTSGRAELSTDTQYF	TGTGCCAGCAGTTACCCGACCGGGACTAGCGGGAGGGCCGAATTGAGCACAGATACGCAGTATTTT
TRBV29-1	TRBJ2-7	-	-	CSVGGPPYYEQYF	TGCAGCGTTGGTGGACCTCCTTACTACGAGCAGTACTTC
TRBV20-1	TRBJ1-4	-	-	CSARDPRGLTNEKLFF	TGCAGTGCTAGAGATCCCAGGGGCCTAACTAATGAAAAACTGTTTTTT
TRBV5-1	TRBJ2-5	TRBD1	-	CASSVVGQPGETQYF	TGCGCCAGCAGCGTTGTGGGACAGCCCGGGGAGACCCAGTACTTC
TRBV12-3/TRBV12-4	TRBJ2-3	TRBD2	many	CASSPQKAGIAADTQYF	TGTGCCAGCAGTCCGCAAAAAGCGGGGATAGCGGCAGATACGCAGTATTTT
TRBV28	TRBJ1-4	-	-	CASSSSIATNEKLFF	TGTGCCAGCAGTTCATCAATTGCAACTAATGAAAAACTGTTTTTT
TRBV7-2	TRBJ2-1	-	-	CASSALLSGVYNEQFF	TGTGCCAGCAGCGCCCTATTAAGCGGCGTTTACAATGAGCAGTTCTTC
TRBV29-1	TRBJ2-5	-	many	CSSRGVLDQETQYF	TGCAGCTCCCGAGGAGTGTTGGACCAAGAGACCCAGTACTTC
TRBV6-2/TRBV6-3	TRBJ1-5	-	-	CASSYAGQVSNQPQHF	TGTGCCAGCAGTTACGCGGGTCAGGTATCCAATCAGCCCCAGCATTTT
TRBV29-1	TRBJ2-7	TRBD1	few	CSVEGDRVGVQYF	TGCAGCGTTGAAGGCGACAGGGTAGGAGTGCAGTACTTC
TRBV28	TRBJ2-3	TRBD2	-	CASPFALAGDTDTQYF	TGTGCCAGCCCGTTCGCTCTAGCGGGGGACACAGATACGCAGTATTTT
TRBV29-1	TRBJ2-1	TRBD2	many	CSVAGLASQPGHYNEQFF	TGCAGCGTCGCGGGACTAGCTTCCCAACCCGGCCACTACAATGAGCAGTTCTTC
TRBV15	TRBJ2-7	-	many	CATSRDIGPYEQYF	TGTGCCACCAGCAGAGATATCGGCCCTTACGAGCAGTACTTC
TRBV6-2/TRBV6-3	TRBJ2-2	-	once	CASSYGAAGELFF	TGTGCCAGCAGTTATGGGGCGGCCGGGGAGCTGTTTTTT
TRBV27	TRBJ2-5	-	-	CASSLDLSQTQYF	TGTGCCAGCAGCTTAGATTTAAGCCAGACCCAGTACTTC
TRBV5-6	TRBJ2-7	TRBD2	few	CASSLALAGAYYEQYF	TGTGCCAGCAGCTTGGCGCTAGCGGGGGCCTACTACGAGCAGTACTTC
TRBV28	TRBJ2-1	TRBD2	-	CASRKTSGGSRSYNEQFF	TGTGCCAGCAGGAAGACTAGCGGGGGGTCCCGCTCCTACAATGAGCAGTTCTTC
TRBV28	TRBJ1-5	-	-	CASRVVNWAEKWPQHF	TGTGCCAGCAGGGTTGTAAACTGGGCGGAGAAATGGCCCCAGCATTTT
TRBV12-3/TRBV12-4	TRBJ1-1	-	-	CASSIIVSEAFF	TGTGCCAGCAGTATTATCGTTTCTGAAGCTTTCTTT
TRBV4-1	TRBJ2-5	TRBD1	few	CASSLQGNGETQYF	TGCGCCAGCAGCCTACAGGGGAACGGAGAGACCCAGTACTTC
TRBV12-3/TRBV12-4	TRBJ1-3	TRBD1	few	CASRLSGGPGNTIYF	TGTGCCAGCAGACTTTCAGGGGGACCTGGAAACACCATATATTTT
TRBV15	TRBJ2-5	TRBD2	many	CATSRGSSGLETQYF	TGTGCCACCAGCAGAGGCTCTAGCGGTCTAGAGACCCAGTACTTC
TRBV3-1	TRBJ2-7	-	few	CASSQVGGEDEQYF	TGTGCCAGCAGCCAAGTAGGAGGAGAGGACGAGCAGTACTTC
TRBV12-3/TRBV12-4	TRBJ2-7	-	-	CATGRAAGAAYEQYF	TGTGCCACCGGGCGGGCGGCGGGGGCAGCTTACGAGCAGTACTTC
TRBV20-1	TRBJ2-1	TRBD2	few	CSASYGGREQFF	TGCAGTGCTAGTTACGGCGGGAGGGAGCAGTTCTTC
TRBV5-4	TRBJ2-2	-	many	CASSLAKQNTGELFF	TGTGCCAGCAGCTTAGCTAAGCAGAACACCGGGGAGCTGTTTTTT
TRBV20-1	TRBJ2-2	TRBD2	-	CSARDWRGTNTGELFF	TGCAGTGCTAGAGATTGGCGGGGGACGAACACCGGGGAGCTGTTTTTT
TRBV4-1	TRBJ2-3	-	few	CASSINSGTDTQYF	TGCGCCAGCAGCATTAATTCTGGCACAGATACGCAGTATTTT
TRBV5-1	TRBJ2-5	TRBD1	-	CASSPAGQGLETQYF	TGCGCCAGCAGTCCTGCGGGACAGGGGTTGGAGACCCAGTACTTC
TRBV7-9	TRBJ1-2	-	few	CASSARDTLNYGYTF	TGTGCCAGCAGCGCCCGGGACACGCTTAACTATGGCTACACCTTC
TRBV6-5	TRBJ2-7	-	few	CASSYSGLWDSPYEQYF	TGTGCCAGCAGTTACTCCGGCCTATGGGACTCCCCCTACGAGCAGTACTTC
TRBV29-1	TRBJ2-1	TRBD1	few	CSVEGDRSAYNEQFF	TGCAGCGTTGAAGGGGACAGATCCGCATACAATGAGCAGTTCTTC
TRBV7-8	TRBJ2-6	TRBD1	few	CASKKETGGANVLTF	TGTGCCAGCAAGAAAGAGACAGGGGGGGCCAACGTCCTGACTTTC
TRBV24-1	TRBJ2-7	-	few	CATSDGFSYEQYF	TGTGCCACCAGTGACGGGTTTTCCTACGAGCAGTACTTC
TRBV6-2/TRBV6-3	TRBJ2-7	TRBD1	-	CASSQPGQGAEQYF	TGTGCCAGCAGTCAACCGGGACAGGGAGCCGAGCAGTACTTC
TRBV29-1	TRBJ2-6	-	many	CSVELAGSPSSGANVLTF	TGCAGCGTTGAATTGGCCGGCAGCCCGAGCTCTGGGGCCAACGTCCTGACTTTC
TRBV4-2	TRBJ2-5	-	many	CASSPNPGEQETQYF	TGTGCCAGCAGCCCAAATCCGGGGGAACAAGAGACCCAGTACTTC
TRBV11-2	TRBJ2-2	-	many	CASSLDLTGELFF	TGTGCCAGCAGCTTAGATTTGACCGGGGAGCTGTTTTTT
TRBV18	TRBJ2-7	TRBD1	few	CASSPGTGWPGEQYF	TGTGCCAGCTCACCAGGGACAGGATGGCCCGGCGAGCAGTACTTC
TRBV30	TRBJ2-1	-	-	CAWSMDSSYNEQFF	TGTGCCTGGAGTATGGACTCGTCCTACAATGAGCAGTTCTTC
TRBV7-2	TRBJ2-2	TRBD2	-	CASSLVTGGPAGELFF	TGTGCCAGCAGCTTAGTTACGGGAGGGCCTGCCGGGGAGCTGTTTTTT
TRBV2	TRBJ2-2	TRBD2	many	CASSARGDTGELFF	TGTGCCAGCAGTGCCCGGGGGGACACCGGGGAGCTGTTTTTT
TRBV6-1	TRBJ1-5	-	few	CASRTTGYQPQHF	TGTGCCAGCAGGACCACAGGGTATCAGCCCCAGCATTTT
TRBV29-1	TRBJ2-2	-	few	CSAPGFTGELFF	TGCAGCGCCCCAGGATTCACCGGGGAGCTGTTTTTT